Listed here are 13 T cell receptor beta chains from one sample, sequenced in a study of T-cell memory formation after mild COVID-19. TCRdb re-called the 5' RACE reads with MiXCR, one entry per CDR3 protein. The repertoire has roughly 300,000 distinct CDR3 sequences, less than 9.5% of them found once; the top ten carry approximately 22%. Sequencing was carried out using PBMCs or a T cell subset sorted from them (not recorded which). The receptors shown here come from a man between 18 and 29 years old who had mild COVID-19 (a few samples of this study predate the infection). Cell type and time point are not known.

This clonotype was seen a handful of times. The chain combines TRBV5-4 with TRBJ2-7, with no clear D. Germline CDR1 SGHNT, CDR2 YYREEE (reference sequence). The CDR3 runs 12 residues. The V gene lost 4 bases and the J gene lost 5 bases, with 10 bases spanning the gap. The CDR3 spells CASSRQYDEQYF. The CDR3 coding sequence is TGTGCCAGCAGCCGCCAGTACGACGAGCAGTACTTC.

The chain couples TRBV6-6 to TRBJ1-4; no reliable D call. From germline, CDR1 is MNHNY and CDR2 SVGAGI (reference sequence). V shed 4 bases and J shed 5 bases, with 11 bases lying between them. The CDR3 has 14 residues. Here the CDR3 DNA reads TGTGCCAGCAGTTCCCACCTCACCAATGAAAAACTGTTTTTT. Protein sequence: CASSSHLTNEKLFF.

This chain connects TRBV3-1 to TRBJ1-2; the D gene is possibly TRBD1 (5 bases). Germline CDR1 and CDR2: LGHDT and YNNKEL (reference sequence). The CDR3 spans 15 residues. V shed 4 bases and J shed 3 bases, with 15 bases lying between them. CDR3 nucleotide sequence: TGTGCCAGCAGCCCGAAGAGGGGAAGAGACTATGGCTACACCTTC. Translated: CASSPKRGRDYGYTF.

The DNA for the CDR3 is TGTGCCAGCAGCTTAGGGGGGCCAGAATCCCAGTACTTC. Translated: CASSLGGPESQYF. The chain joins TRBV7-3 to TRBJ2-5; D possibly uses TRBD1 or TRBD2 (6 bases each). The ends were cut back, 2 bases at V and 9 bases at J, with 13 bases in the middle. This CDR3 is built from 13 residues. Per the germline V gene, CDR1 is SGHTA and CDR2 is FQGTGA. The full variable domain, in which reference TRBV7-3 and TRBJ2-5 provide the parts outside the CDR3, is GAGVSQTPSNKVTEKGKYVELRCDPISGHTALYWYRQSLGQGPEFLIYFQGTGAADDSGLPNDRFFAVRPEGSVSTLKIQRTERGDSAVYLCASSLGGPESQYFGPGTRLLVL.

This clonotype was found many times. V usage is TRBV15 and J usage is TRBJ2-7; D is unclear. The CDR3 totals 13 residues. Germline V gene data show CDR1 as LNHNV and CDR2 as YYDKDF (reference sequence). Trimming stripped 5 bases from V and 4 bases from J, with 12 bases between. The CDR3 loop reads CATSDDIAYEQYV. The DNA of the CDR3 is TGTGCCACCAGCGACGACATCGCTTACGAGCAGTACGTC.

This clonotype was seen many times. The chain carries TRBV7-2 and TRBJ2-1; TRBD2 is a possible D gene (7 bases). This CDR3 has 17 residues. Trimming took off 5 bases at V and 3 bases at J, with 20 bases between the two ends. Germline V CDR1 and CDR2: SGHTA, FQGNSA. CDR3 nucleotide sequence: TGTGCCAGCAGCCCCGGTAGAGGGGGGGGCATCTACAATGAGCAGTTCTTC. Protein: CASSPGRGGGIYNEQFF.

This clonotype appeared a few times. This sequence joins TRBV6-5 and TRBJ1-2; D is unclear. V was shortened by 3 bases and J by 4 bases, with 12 bases between the two germline ends. The length of the CDR3 is 14 residues. Germline CDR1 reads MNHEY; CDR2 reads SVGAGI. This chain's CDR3 is CASSYRGIGYGYTF. The CDR3 DNA reads TGTGCCAGCAGTTATCGGGGTATTGGCTATGGCTACACCTTC.

About this clonotype: Given a much more abundant clone one base away, this may be a read error. The chain uses TRBV20-1 and TRBJ1-1, with a tentative D call TRBD1 (6 bases). The CDR3 spans 15 residues. V was cut by 4 bases and J by 14 bases, with 29 bases left in between. Germline values: CDR1 DFQATT, CDR2 SNEGSKA (reference sequence). The CDR3 here is CSAKTRDNIQKWCFF. CDR3 bases: TGCAGTGCTAAGACCCGGGACAATATCCAGAAATGGTGCTTCTTT.

This clonotype has just a few counts. This sequence joins TRBV5-6 and TRBJ1-1; 9 bases are shared with TRBD1. Germline V lookup: CDR1 SGHDT, CDR2 YYEEEE. The CDR3 contains 17 residues. Trimming removed 4 bases from V and 4 bases from J; junction bases left unmatched: 14. The CDR3 sequence is CASSQTRDRVVGTEAFF. CDR3 DNA sequence: TGTGCCAGCAGCCAAACCCGGGACAGGGTAGTCGGCACTGAAGCTTTCTTT. Supplemented by reference TRBV5-6 and TRBJ1-1, the full variable domain reads DAGVTQSPTHLIKTRGQQVTLRCSPKSGHDTVSWYQQALGQGPQFIFQYYEEEERQRGNFPDRFSGHQFPNYSSELNVNALLLGDSALYLCASSQTRDRVVGTEAFFGQGTRLTVV.

This clonotype has more than one count but fewer than ten. The rearrangement joins TRBV10-3 to TRBJ1-5, with a tentative D call TRBD1 (6 bases). The CDR3 has 14 amino acids. V lost 3 bases to trimming and J lost 7 bases, with 13 bases between them. CDR1 and CDR2 from the germline V gene are ENHRY and SYGVKD. The CDR3 protein is CAISDYGRGQPQHF. CDR3 DNA sequence: TGTGCCATCAGTGACTACGGGAGGGGGCAGCCCCAGCATTTT.

This chain links TRBV4-3 with TRBJ2-1; possibly TRBD2 for D (7 bases). The germline V gene encodes CDR1 LGHNA and CDR2 YSLEER. The CDR3 is 17 residues long. Trimming stripped 0 bases from V and 0 bases from J, with 12 bases between. CDR3 nucleotides: TGCGCCAGCAGCCAAGATTGGGGGGGCGGCTCCTACAATGAGCAGTTCTTC. Its protein is CASSQDWGGGSYNEQFF.

This clonotype was recorded only once. For the CDR3, the DNA is TGCGCCAGCAGTCGGACTAGCGGGGGTCGCGATACGCAGTATTTT. This sequence encodes CASSRTSGGRDTQYF. The rearrangement links TRBV4-1 to TRBJ2-3; TRBD2 aligns across 13 bases. Germline CDR1 reads MGHRA; CDR2 reads YSYEKL. V shed 6 bases, J shed 6 bases, and the junction held 6 bases outside the gene matches. CDR3 size: 15 residues.

This clonotype showed up just a few times. The V and J genes are TRBV5-1 and TRBJ2-3; D is uncertain. The CDR3 runs to 13 residues. In germline, CDR1 is SGHRS, CDR2 YFSETQ. Trimming removed 4 bases at V and 2 bases at J, with 8 bases between. The CDR3: CASSPLPTDTQYF. The CDR3 coding sequence is TGCGCCAGCAGCCCCCTCCCCACAGATACGCAGTATTTT.